What follows is one T cell receptor beta chain and its context. In the authors' workflow: Nucleated cell counts were estimated from reference gene primer amplification. The repertoire was sequenced with immunoSEQ multiplex PCR; TCRdb's copy has only in-frame clones and lacks some. V and J calls and clone size are given by that table; D and trimming were obtained from the DNA. The sample records nearly 70,000 clones, 70% to 90% being singletons. Patients of the Seattle cohort, enrolled during active infection, were followed longitudinally. This entry belongs to a study of blood T cell repertoires in COVID-19. The overall study: The study drew acute and convalescent COVID-19 samples from the United States, Italy and Spain.

Germline CDR1 and CDR2: SGDLS and YYNGEE. The CDR3 has 15 residues. With 0 bases removed from V and 7 bases from J, the gap between germline ends came to 16 bases. The TCR comes from a woman aged 45-59 years with COVID-19, enrolled during active disease. The chain employs TRBV9 and TRBJ1-2, with TRBD1 as a possible D gene (5 bases). Input material: peripheral blood. CDR3 coding DNA: TGTGCCAGCAGCGTAGAATCCAGGGCAGCAGGTGGCTACACCTTC. Its protein is CASSVESRAAGGYTF.